Detailed here is one T cell receptor beta chain. Method: immunoSEQ multiplex PCR; TCRdb's copy keeps in-frame clones and lacks some. The sample includes about 2 million clones, over 85% of them seen just once. The data derive from a study of shared clonotypes between healthy human individuals. V shed 0 bases and J shed 7 bases, with 10 bases lying between them. The V gene's germline CDR1 is MNHEY and CDR2 SVGAGI. The CDR3 sequence is 14 residues long. This sequence was found in a man younger than 35 in good health. The chain couples TRBV6-5 to TRBJ2-4; D not certain. The sequenced sample consisted of naive CD4+ T cells sorted from blood. Subset noted: CD45RA+ positively selected. The CDR3 is CASSYSPAANIQYF. The DNA for the CDR3 is TGTGCCAGCAGTTACTCGCCCGCTGCCAACATTCAGTACTTC.